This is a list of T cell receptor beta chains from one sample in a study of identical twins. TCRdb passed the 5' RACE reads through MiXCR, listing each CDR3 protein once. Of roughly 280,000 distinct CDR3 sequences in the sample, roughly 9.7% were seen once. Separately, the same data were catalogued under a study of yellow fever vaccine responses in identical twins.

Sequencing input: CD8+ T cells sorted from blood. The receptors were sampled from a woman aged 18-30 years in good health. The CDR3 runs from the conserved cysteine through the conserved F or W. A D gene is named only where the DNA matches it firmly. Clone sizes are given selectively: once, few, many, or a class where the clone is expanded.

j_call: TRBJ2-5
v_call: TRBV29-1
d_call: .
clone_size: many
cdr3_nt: TGCAGCGTCAATAGTGAGACCCAGTACTTC
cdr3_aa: CSVNSETQYF

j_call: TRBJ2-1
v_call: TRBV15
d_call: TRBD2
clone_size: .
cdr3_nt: TGTGCCACCAGCTGGGGGACTAGCGGGGCCCCCTACAATGAGCAGTTCTTC
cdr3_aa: CATSWGTSGAPYNEQFF

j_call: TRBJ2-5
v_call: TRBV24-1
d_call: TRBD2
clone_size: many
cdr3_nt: TGTGCCACCAGTGATTTCCAGGCTAGCGGGAGGATGGAGACCCAGTACTTC
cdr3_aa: CATSDFQASGRMETQYF

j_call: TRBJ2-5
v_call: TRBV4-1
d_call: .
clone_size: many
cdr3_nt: TGCGCCAGCAGCCCCAGGGGGGTCGACGACCAAGAGACCCAGTACTTC
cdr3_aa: CASSPRGVDDQETQYF

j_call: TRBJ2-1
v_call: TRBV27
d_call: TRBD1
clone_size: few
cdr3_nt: TGTGCCAGCAGTTCCGGGACAGGTTACAATGAGCAGTTCTTC
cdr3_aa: CASSSGTGYNEQFF

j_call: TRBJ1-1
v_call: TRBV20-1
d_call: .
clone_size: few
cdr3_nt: TGCAGTGCTAGAGCCAGGGCTCCAACCCTGAACACTGAAGCTTTCTTT
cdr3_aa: CSARARAPTLNTEAFF

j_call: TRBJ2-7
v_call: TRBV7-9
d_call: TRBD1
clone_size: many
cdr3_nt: TGTGCCAGCAGCGGATCACAGGGGTTGGTCTACGAGCAGTACTTC
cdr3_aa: CASSGSQGLVYEQYF

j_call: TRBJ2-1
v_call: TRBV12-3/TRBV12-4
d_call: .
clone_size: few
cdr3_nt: TGTGCCAGTGGCACAGGGCAATACAATGAGCAGTTCTTC
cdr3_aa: CASGTGQYNEQFF

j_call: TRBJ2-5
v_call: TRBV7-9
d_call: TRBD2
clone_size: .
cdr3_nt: TGTGCCAGCAGCCGCGGAGGACTAGCGGGCGAAGAGACCCAGTACTTC
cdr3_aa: CASSRGGLAGEETQYF

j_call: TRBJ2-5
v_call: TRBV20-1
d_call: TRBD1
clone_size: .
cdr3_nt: TGCAGTGCTAGAGGAGACAGGGGTGAAGAGACCCAGTACTTC
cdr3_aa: CSARGDRGEETQYF

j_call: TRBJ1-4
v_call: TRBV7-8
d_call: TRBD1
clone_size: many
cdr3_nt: TGTGCCAGCAGCCGAGGACAGGGAAATGAAAAACTGTTTTTT
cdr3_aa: CASSRGQGNEKLFF

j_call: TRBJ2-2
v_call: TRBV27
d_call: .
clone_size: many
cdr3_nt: TGTGCCAGCAGGCCCAGGGTAAACACCGGGGAGCTGTTTTTT
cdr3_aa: CASRPRVNTGELFF

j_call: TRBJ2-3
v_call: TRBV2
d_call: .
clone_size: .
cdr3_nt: TGTGCCAGCACCGGGGCCAACACAGATACGCAGTATTTT
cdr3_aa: CASTGANTDTQYF

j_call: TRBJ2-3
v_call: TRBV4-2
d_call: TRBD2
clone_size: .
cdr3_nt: TGTGCCAGCAGCCAAAGAACTAGCGGGGACACAGATACGCAGTATTTT
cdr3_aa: CASSQRTSGDTDTQYF

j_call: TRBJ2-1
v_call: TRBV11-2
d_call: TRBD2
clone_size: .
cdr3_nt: TGTGCCAGCAGCTTAGTGGCTAGCGGGAGTTTGAATGAGCAGTTCTTC
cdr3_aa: CASSLVASGSLNEQFF

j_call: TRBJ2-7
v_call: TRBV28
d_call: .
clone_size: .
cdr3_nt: TGTGCCAGCAGTCCCCTCTACGGGCCTAAGGGTGGCGAGCAGTACTTC
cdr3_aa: CASSPLYGPKGGEQYF

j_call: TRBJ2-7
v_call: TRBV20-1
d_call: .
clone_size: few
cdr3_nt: TGCAGTGCTAGAGATCTCTTGGGTCCCGCCTACGAGCAGTACTTC
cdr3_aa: CSARDLLGPAYEQYF

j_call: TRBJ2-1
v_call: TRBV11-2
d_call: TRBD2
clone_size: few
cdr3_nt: TGTGCCAGCAGCTTAGGTGGGACTAGCCTCGGTGAGCAGTTCTTC
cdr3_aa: CASSLGGTSLGEQFF

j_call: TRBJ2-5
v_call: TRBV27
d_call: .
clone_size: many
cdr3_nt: TGTGCCAGCACTTCTCCCTGGGGGGAGACCCAGTACTTC
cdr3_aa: CASTSPWGETQYF

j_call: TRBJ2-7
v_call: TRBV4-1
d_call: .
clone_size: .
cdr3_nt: TGCGCCAGCAGCCAAGATCCCCCAGGGGACGTATCCTACGAGCAGTACTTC
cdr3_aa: CASSQDPPGDVSYEQYF

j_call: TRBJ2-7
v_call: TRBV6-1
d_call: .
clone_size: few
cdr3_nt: TGTGCCAGCAGTGAAGGCAGGGACAACGAGCAGTACTTC
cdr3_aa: CASSEGRDNEQYF

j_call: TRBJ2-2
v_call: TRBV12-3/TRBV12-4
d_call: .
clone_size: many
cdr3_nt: TGTGCCAGCAGTTTATTCCCCGGGGCCGGGGAGCTGTTTTTT
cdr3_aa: CASSLFPGAGELFF